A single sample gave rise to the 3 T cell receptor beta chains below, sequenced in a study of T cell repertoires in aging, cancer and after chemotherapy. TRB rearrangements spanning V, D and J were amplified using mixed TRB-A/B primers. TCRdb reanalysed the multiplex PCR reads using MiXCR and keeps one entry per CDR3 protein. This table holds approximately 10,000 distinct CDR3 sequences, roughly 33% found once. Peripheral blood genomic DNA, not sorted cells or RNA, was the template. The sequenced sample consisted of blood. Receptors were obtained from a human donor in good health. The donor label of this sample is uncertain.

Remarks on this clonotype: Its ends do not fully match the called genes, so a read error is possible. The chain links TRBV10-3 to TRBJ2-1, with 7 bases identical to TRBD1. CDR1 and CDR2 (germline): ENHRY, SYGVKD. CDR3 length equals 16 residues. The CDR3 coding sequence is TGTGCCAGCAGTGACTCGCTAGCAGGGGGCTACAATGAGCAGTTCTTC. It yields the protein CASSDSLAGGYNEQFF.

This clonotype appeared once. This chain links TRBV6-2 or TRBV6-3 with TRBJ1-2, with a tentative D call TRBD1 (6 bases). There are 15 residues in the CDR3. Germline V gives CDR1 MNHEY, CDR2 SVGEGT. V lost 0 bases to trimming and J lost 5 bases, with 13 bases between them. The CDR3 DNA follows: TGTGCCAGCAGTTACTCGGGCAGGGGCGGGTATGGCTACACCTTC. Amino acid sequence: CASSYSGRGGYGYTF.

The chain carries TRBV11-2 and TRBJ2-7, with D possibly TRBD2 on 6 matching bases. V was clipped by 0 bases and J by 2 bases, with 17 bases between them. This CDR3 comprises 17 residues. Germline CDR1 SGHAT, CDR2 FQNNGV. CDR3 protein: CASSLDPGTAGTYEQYF. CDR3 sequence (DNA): TGTGCCAGCAGCTTAGATCCGGGAACAGCGGGCACCTACGAGCAGTACTTC. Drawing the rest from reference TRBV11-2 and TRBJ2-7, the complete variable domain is EAGVAQSPRYKIIEKRQSVAFWCNPISGHATLYWYQQILGQGPKLLIQFQNNGVVDDSQLPKDRFSAERLKGVDSTLKIQPAKLEDSAVYLCASSLDPGTAGTYEQYFGPGTRLTVT.